These T cell receptor beta chains were read from a single sample in a study of sequential checkpoint blockade in melanoma. The repertoire was sequenced with immunoSEQ multiplex PCR; TCRdb's copy has only in-frame clones and lacks some. The table has 15,000 to 20,000 clones, about 70% seen once. Sequences were derived from CD8+ T cells sorted from blood (inferred from file names), sampled from a patient given nivolumab and ipilimumab in sequence. These receptors were taken from a human donor with melanoma. Both conserved end residues are part of each CDR3. D genes are given only for firm matches. For some rows the clone size is stated as once, few or many, or as a class when expanded; others skip it.

>TRBV19|TRBJ1-2|-|-
CASRRPGDGYTF
TGTGCCAGTAGAAGACCAGGGGATGGCTACACCTTC
>TRBV4-1|TRBJ2-7|-|TRBD1
CASSHLGADRGLYEQYF
TGCGCCAGCAGCCACCTTGGGGCCGACAGGGGGCTATACGAGCAGTACTTC
>TRBV30|TRBJ2-2|-|TRBD1
CASDRGGTGELFF
TGTGCCTCTGACAGGGGAGGAACCGGGGAGCTGTTTTTT
>TRBV19|TRBJ2-7|-|TRBD2
CASSIDRSGVNYEQYF
TGTGCCAGTAGTATAGATCGCAGCGGGGTAAACTACGAGCAGTACTTC
>TRBV7-4|TRBJ1-2|-|-
CASSGQLPARKTYGYTF
TGTGCCAGCAGCGGGCAGCTTCCAGCTCGAAAGACCTATGGCTACACCTTC
>TRBV7-9|TRBJ2-7|few|-
CASSFSGGEQYF
TGTGCCAGCAGCTTTAGCGGTGGGGAGCAGTACTTC
>TRBV21-1|TRBJ2-7|large|-
CASTTGQGTSYEQYF
TGTGCCAGCACCACCGGACAGGGGACTTCCTACGAGCAGTACTTC
>TRBV12-5|TRBJ1-4|-|-
CASGSNEKLFF
TGTGCTAGTGGCTCGAATGAAAAACTGTTTTTT
>TRBV2|TRBJ1-4|-|TRBD1
CASRRAQGLYEKLFF
TGTGCCAGCAGGCGAGCACAGGGGTTATATGAAAAACTGTTTTTT
>TRBV27|TRBJ1-2|-|-
CASSLLFGPEAYGYTF
TGTGCCAGCAGTCTCCTTTTTGGGCCGGAGGCCTATGGCTACACCTTC
>TRBV6-4|TRBJ2-1|few|-
CASSPRTEDEQFF
TGTGCCAGCAGCCCGCGGACAGAGGATGAGCAGTTCTTC
>TRBV4-1|TRBJ1-1|-|-
CASSRLQGREAFF
TGCGCCAGCAGCCGGTTACAGGGTCGTGAAGCTTTCTTT
>TRBV4-3|TRBJ1-1|few|-
CASSQDVFGVANTEAFF
TGCGCCAGCAGCCAAGATGTATTCGGGGTCGCGAACACTGAAGCTTTCTTT